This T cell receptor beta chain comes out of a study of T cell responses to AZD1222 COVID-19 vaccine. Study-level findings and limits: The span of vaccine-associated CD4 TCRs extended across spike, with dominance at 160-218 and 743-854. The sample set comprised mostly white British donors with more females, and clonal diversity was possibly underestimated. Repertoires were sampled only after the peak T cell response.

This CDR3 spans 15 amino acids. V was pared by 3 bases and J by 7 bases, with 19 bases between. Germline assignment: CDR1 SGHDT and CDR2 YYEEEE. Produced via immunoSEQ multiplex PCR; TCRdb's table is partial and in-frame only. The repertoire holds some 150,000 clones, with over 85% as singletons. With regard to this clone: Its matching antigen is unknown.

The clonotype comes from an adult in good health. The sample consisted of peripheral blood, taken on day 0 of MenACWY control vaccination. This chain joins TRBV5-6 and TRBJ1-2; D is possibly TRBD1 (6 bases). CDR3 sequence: CASSYDTGFRSGYTF. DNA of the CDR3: TGTGCCAGCAGCTACGATACAGGGTTCCGCTCTGGCTACACCTTC.